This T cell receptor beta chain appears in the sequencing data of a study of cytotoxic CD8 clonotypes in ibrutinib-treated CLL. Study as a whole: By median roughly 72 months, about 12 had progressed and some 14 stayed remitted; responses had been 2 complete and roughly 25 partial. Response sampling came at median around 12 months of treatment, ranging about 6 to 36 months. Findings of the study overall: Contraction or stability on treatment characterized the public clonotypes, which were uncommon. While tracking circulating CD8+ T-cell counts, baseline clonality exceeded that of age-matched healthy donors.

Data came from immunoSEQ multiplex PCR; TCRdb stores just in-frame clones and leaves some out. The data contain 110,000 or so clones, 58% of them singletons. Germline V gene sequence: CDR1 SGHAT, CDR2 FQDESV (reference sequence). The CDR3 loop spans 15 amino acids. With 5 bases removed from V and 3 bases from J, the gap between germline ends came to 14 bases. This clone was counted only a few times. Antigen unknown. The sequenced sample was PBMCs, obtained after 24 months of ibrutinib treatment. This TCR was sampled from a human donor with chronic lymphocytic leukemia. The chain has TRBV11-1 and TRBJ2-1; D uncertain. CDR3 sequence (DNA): TGTGCCAGCAGCACTGACGGTGGGATCTACAATGAGCAGTTCTTC. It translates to CASSTDGGIYNEQFF. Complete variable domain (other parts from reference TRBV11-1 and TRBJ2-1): EAEVAQSPRYKITEKSQAVAFWCDPISGHATLYWYRQILGQGPELLVQFQDESVVDDSQLPKDRFSAERLKGVDSTLKIQPAELGDSAMYLCASSTDGGIYNEQFFGPGTRLTVL.